The present T cell receptor beta chain was sequenced within a study of glioma-infiltrating T cells. In this sample, this clonotype turned up a few times. Its antigen is not known. This may be a read error, as it is one base from a much larger clone. The CDR3 contains 13 residues. V was shortened by 7 bases and J by 7 bases, with 16 bases between the two germline ends. Germline V gives CDR1 SNHLY, CDR2 FYNNEI. General observations from the study: Above-expected tissue-blood divergence occurred in all gliomas, most in low-grade ones.

Amplification of TCR alpha and beta CDR3 regions from RNA used iRepertoire nested multiplex PCR. TCRdb reanalysed the multiplex PCR reads using MiXCR and keeps one entry per CDR3 protein. The data show about 110,000 distinct CDR3 sequences, around a quarter seen once. The rearrangement joins TRBV2 to TRBJ2-5; D might be TRBD2 (6 bases). The sequenced sample was glioma tissue, nonneoplastic brain tissue, or PBMCs (not recorded which). The receptor comes from a human donor with low-grade glioma or glioblastoma, undergoing nonglioma brain surgery, or in good health (not recorded which). CDR3 nucleotides: TGTGCCAGCACTCCTTTGTCCGGGGGGACCCAGTACTTC. Translating it yields CASTPLSGGTQYF.